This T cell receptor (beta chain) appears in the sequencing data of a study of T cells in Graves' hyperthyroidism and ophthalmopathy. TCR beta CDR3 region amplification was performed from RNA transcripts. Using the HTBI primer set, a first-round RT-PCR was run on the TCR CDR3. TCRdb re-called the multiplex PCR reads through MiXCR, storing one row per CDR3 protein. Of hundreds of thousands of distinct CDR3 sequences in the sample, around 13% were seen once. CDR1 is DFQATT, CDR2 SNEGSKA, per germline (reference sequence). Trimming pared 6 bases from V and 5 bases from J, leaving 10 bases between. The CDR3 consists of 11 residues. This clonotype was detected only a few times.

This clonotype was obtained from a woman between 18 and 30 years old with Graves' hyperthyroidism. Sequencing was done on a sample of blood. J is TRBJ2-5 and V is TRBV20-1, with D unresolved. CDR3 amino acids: CSARKGETQYF. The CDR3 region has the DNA TGCAGTGCCCGGAAAGGGGAGACCCAGTACTTC.